The 11 T cell receptor beta chains below all came from one sample that was sequenced in a study of vaccination and CD4 T cells after COVID-19. The sample's treatment: roughly 11-day PBMC culture with coronavirus spike peptide pools or control peptides (ViraFEST assay). These receptors are not linked to any known antigen. With the Oncomine TCR Beta short-read assay, DNA from cultured CD4+ T cells was sequenced. Each CDR3 protein is one row after TCRdb ran MiXCR on the PCR reads. Altogether about 20,000 distinct CDR3 sequences are present, more than 45% being singletons, with the ten largest covering 4%. The starting material was CD4+ T cells from blood, cultured in vitro, obtained before SARS-CoV-2 vaccination. These receptors came from a human donor who had recovered from COVID-19.

This rearrangement joins TRBV20-1 to TRBJ2-7; maybe TRBD2 (6 bases). V was pared by 1 base and J by 3 bases, with 10 bases between. Germline CDR1 DFQATT, CDR2 SNEGSKA (reference sequence). This CDR3 spans 13 amino acids. CDR3 bases: TGCAGTGCTAGAGTCGGGGGAAACTACGAGCAGTACTTC. Its protein is CSARVGGNYEQYF.

The rearrangement uses TRBV9 and TRBJ2-7, with 8 nucleotides matching TRBD1. Germline loops: CDR1 SGDLS, CDR2 YYNGEE. The CDR3 loop spans 14 amino acids. J gave up 6 bases and V 4 bases, and 9 bases lay outside the gene matches. Here the CDR3 DNA reads TGTGCCAGCAGCACCGGGGACAGGCCAAGCGAGCAGTACTTC. This translates into CASSTGDRPSEQYF.

This clonotype was seen only a few times. The rearrangement links TRBV7-6 to TRBJ1-5; D is unresolved. This CDR3 has 13 residues. Trimming cost V 5 bases and J 4 bases, with 9 bases left between them. The germline CDR1 and CDR2 sequences are SGHVS and FNYEAQ. CDR3 loop: CASSRDGNQPQHF. CDR3 in DNA: TGTGCCAGCAGCCGCGACGGGAATCAGCCCCAGCATTTT.

This clonotype was observed a few times. The V gene is TRBV14, the J gene TRBJ1-6; tentatively, D is TRBD1 (5 bases). V lost 4 bases to trimming and J lost 6 bases, with 10 bases between them. This CDR3 contains 14 residues. Germline loops: CDR1 SGHDN, CDR2 FVKESK. The CDR3 DNA reads TGTGCCAGCAGCCGCGGGACGGCTAATTCACCCCTCCACTTT. This gives the protein CASSRGTANSPLHF.

The gene calls are TRBV27 and TRBJ2-2; 7 bases map to TRBD1. The CDR3 is made up of 16 amino acids. Per the germline V gene, CDR1 is MNHEY and CDR2 is SMNVEV (reference sequence). The V segment lost 2 bases and the J segment 2 bases; nucleotides outside the gene matches: 5. CDR3 nucleotide sequence: TGTGCCAGCAGTTTACACAGGGGAAGAAACACCGGGGAGCTGTTTTTT. This translates into CASSLHRGRNTGELFF.

V gene TRBV21-1 combines with J gene TRBJ2-5. TRBV21-1 corresponds to a pseudogene. The CDR3 has 14 amino acids. CDR3 coding DNA: TGTGCCAGCAGCAAAATAGGCAGTCAAGAGACCCAGTACTTC. Translated: CASSKIGSQETQYF.

The chain couples TRBV20-1 to TRBJ2-5; 12 bases align to TRBD2. CDR1 is DFQATT, CDR2 SNEGSKA, per germline (reference sequence). V lost 2 bases and J lost 4; bases outside the gene matches: 5. This CDR3 contains 15 residues. The CDR3 nucleotides read TGCAGTGCTAGAAAACCGGGACTAGCGGGAGAGACCCAGTACTTC. Protein sequence: CSARKPGLAGETQYF.

Only a few counts were recorded for this clonotype. The chain carries TRBV5-1 and TRBJ1-1; 10 bases fit TRBD1. Germline loops: CDR1 SGHRS, CDR2 YFSETQ. The V and J ends lost 3 bases and 4 bases, in that order; junction bases with no gene match: 6. The length of the CDR3 is 15 residues. The CDR3 bases are TGCGCCAGCAGCTCAAGCCGGACAGGGGGCACTGAAGCTTTCTTT. The encoded protein is CASSSSRTGGTEAFF.

This CDR3 reads CASSPGALTQETQYF. For the CDR3, the DNA is TGTGCCAGCAGCCCCGGGGCACTCACTCAAGAGACCCAGTACTTC. The chain links TRBV11-2 to TRBJ2-5, with D perhaps TRBD1 or TRBD2 (5 bases each). Germline V gene lookup returns CDR1 SGHAT and CDR2 FQNNGV. V lost 5 bases and J 2 bases, leaving 15 bases between the germline ends. There are 15 residues in the CDR3.

The chain employs TRBV7-9 and TRBJ2-7, with D possibly matching TRBD1 (5 bases). There are 14 residues in the CDR3. Germline V CDR1 and CDR2: SEHNR, FQNEAQ (reference sequence). Trimming pared 0 bases from V and 5 bases from J, leaving 11 bases between. As DNA, the CDR3 is TGTGCCAGCAGCTTAGCGGGGCCATCCAACGAGCAGTACTTC. Encoded protein: CASSLAGPSNEQYF.

In this sample, this clonotype turned up a few times. The chain has TRBV15 and TRBJ1-5; no reliable D call. The V end lost 0 bases, the J end lost 0 bases, and 6 bases lay between the germline ends. In germline, CDR1 is LNHNV, CDR2 YYDKDF (reference sequence). The CDR3 consists of 15 residues. The CDR3 bases are TGTGCCACCAGCAGAGAGGGCTCTAGCAATCAGCCCCAGCATTTT. This translates into CATSREGSSNQPQHF.